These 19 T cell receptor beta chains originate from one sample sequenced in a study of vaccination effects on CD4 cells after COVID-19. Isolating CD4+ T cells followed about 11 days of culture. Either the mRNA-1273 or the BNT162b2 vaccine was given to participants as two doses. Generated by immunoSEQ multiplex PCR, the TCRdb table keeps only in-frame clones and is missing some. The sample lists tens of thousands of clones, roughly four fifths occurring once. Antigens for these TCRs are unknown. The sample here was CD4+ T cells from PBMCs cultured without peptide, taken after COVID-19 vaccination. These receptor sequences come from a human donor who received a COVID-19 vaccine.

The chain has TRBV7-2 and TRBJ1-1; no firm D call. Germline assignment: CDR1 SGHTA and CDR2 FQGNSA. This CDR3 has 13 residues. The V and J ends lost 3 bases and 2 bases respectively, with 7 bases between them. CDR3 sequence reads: CASSLSSNTEAFF. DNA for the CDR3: TGTGCCAGCAGCTTGTCCAGTAACACTGAAGCTTTCTTT.

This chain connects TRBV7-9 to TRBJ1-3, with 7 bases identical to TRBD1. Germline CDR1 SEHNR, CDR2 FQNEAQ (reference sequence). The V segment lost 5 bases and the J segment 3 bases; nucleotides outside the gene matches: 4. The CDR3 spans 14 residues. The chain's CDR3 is CASSRQGYGNTIYF. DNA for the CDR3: TGTGCCAGCAGCCGACAGGGTTATGGAAACACCATATATTTT.

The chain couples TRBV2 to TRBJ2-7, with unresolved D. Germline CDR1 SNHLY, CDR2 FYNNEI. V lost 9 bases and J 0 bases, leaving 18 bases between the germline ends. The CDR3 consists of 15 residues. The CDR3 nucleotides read TGTGCCAGAGCTGGCAAAGGCAGGAGCTCCTACGAGCAGTACGTC. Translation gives CARAGKGRSSYEQYV.

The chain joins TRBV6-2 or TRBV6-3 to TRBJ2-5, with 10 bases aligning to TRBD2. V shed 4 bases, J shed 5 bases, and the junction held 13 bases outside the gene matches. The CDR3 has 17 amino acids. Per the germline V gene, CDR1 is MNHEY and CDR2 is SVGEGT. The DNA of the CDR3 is TGTGCCAGCAGTTTCGTACTAGCGGGGCCGTCCCGGGAGACCCAGTACTTC. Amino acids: CASSFVLAGPSRETQYF.

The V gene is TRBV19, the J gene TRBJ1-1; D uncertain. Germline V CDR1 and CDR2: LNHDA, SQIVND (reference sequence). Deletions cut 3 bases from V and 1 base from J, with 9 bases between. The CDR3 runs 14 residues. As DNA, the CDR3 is TGTGCCAGTAGTATTCGGGCAGGGAACACTGAAGCTTTCTTT. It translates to CASSIRAGNTEAFF.

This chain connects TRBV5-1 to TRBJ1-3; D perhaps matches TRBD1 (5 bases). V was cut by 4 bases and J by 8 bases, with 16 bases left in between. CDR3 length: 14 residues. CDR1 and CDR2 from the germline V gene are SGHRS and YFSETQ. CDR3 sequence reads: CASSQDSREHTIYF. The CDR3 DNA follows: TGCGCCAGCAGCCAGGACTCCAGGGAACACACCATATATTTT.

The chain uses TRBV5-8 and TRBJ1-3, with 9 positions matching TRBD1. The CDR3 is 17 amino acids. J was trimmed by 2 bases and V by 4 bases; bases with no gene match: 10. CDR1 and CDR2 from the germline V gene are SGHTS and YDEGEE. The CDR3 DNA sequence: TGTGCCAGCAGCCCTCACTGGACAGGGGAAGCTGGAAACACCATATATTTT. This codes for CASSPHWTGEAGNTIYF.

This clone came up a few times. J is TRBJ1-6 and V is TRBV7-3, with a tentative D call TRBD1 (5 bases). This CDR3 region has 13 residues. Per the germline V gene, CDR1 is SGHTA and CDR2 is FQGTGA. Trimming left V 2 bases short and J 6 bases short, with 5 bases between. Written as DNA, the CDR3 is TGTGCCAGCAGCTTAGGGACTAATTCACCCCTCCACTTT. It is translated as CASSLGTNSPLHF.

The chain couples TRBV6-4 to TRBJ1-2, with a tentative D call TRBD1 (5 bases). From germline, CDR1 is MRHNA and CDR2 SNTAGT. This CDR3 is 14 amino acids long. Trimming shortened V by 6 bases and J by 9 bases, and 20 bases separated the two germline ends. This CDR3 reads CASSAGTSSGRYTF. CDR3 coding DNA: TGTGCCAGCAGCGCCGGGACCTCAAGCGGGCGCTACACCTTC.

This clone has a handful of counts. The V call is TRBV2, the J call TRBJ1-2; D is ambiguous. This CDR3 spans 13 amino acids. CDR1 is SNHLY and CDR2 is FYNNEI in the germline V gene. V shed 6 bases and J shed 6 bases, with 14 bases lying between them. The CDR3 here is CASRELTKNGYTF. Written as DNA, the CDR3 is TGTGCCAGCAGGGAACTCACCAAGAATGGCTACACCTTC.

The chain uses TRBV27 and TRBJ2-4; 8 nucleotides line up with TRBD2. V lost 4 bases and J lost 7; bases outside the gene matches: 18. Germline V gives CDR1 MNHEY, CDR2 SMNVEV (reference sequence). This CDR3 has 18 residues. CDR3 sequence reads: CASSSNPVSGGPRNIQYF. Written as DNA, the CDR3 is TGTGCCAGCAGTTCCAACCCCGTGTCGGGGGGGCCGCGGAACATTCAGTACTTC.

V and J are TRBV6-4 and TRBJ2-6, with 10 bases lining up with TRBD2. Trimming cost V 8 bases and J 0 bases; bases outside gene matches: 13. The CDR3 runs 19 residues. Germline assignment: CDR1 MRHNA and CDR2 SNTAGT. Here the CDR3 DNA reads TGTGCCAGCTCCCCGACTCTAGCGGGGGTATTCTCTGGGGCCAACGTCCTGACTTTC. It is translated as CASSPTLAGVFSGANVLTF.

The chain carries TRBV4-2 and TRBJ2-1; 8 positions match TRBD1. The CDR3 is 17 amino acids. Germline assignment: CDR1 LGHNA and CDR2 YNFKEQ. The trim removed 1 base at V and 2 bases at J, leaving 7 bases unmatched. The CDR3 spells CASSQAPGTGAYNEQFF. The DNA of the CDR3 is TGTGCCAGCAGCCAAGCGCCAGGGACAGGAGCCTACAATGAGCAGTTCTTC.

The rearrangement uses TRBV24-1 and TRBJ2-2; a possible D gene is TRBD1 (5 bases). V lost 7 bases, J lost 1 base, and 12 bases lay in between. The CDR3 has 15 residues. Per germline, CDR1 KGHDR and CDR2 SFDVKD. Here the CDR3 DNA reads TGTGCCACCAGCTCGCAAAGGGGGAACACCGGGGAGCTGTTTTTT. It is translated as CATSSQRGNTGELFF.

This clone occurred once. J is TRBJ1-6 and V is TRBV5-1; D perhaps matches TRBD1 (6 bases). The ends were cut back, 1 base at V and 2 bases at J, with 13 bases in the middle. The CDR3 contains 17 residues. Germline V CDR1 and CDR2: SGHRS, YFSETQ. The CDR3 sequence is CASSLRQGWAYNSPLHF. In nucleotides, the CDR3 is TGCGCCAGCAGCTTGAGGCAGGGGTGGGCCTATAATTCACCCCTCCACTTT.

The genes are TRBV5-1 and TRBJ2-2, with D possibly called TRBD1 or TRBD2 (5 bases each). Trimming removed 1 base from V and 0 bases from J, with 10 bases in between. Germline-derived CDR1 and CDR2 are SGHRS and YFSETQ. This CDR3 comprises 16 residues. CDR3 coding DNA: TGCGCCAGCAGCTTGATCCCGGGGCCGAACACCGGGGAGCTGTTTTTT. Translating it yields CASSLIPGPNTGELFF. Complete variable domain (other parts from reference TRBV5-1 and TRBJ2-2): KAGVTQTPRYLIKTRGQQVTLSCSPISGHRSVSWYQQTPGQGLQFLFEYFSETQRNKGNFPGRFSGRQFSNSRSEMNVSTLELGDSALYLCASSLIPGPNTGELFFGEGSRLTVL.

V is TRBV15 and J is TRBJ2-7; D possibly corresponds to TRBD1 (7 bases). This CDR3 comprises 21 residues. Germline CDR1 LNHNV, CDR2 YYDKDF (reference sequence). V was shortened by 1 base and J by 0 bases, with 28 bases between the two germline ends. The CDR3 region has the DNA TGTGCCACCAGCAGAGGATCAGGGGGTGTGGCGGACTACCAATCCTCCTACGAGCAGTACGTC. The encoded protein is CATSRGSGGVADYQSSYEQYV.

The CDR3 loop is CASSYLEQGTQYF. DNA of the CDR3: TGTGCCAGCAGTTACTTAGAACAGGGTACGCAGTATTTT. V usage is TRBV6-5 and J usage is TRBJ2-3; possible D gene TRBD1, 6 bases. Trimming cost V 1 base and J 8 bases, with 10 bases left between them. Germline assignment: CDR1 MNHEY and CDR2 SVGAGI. CDR3 length equals 13 residues.

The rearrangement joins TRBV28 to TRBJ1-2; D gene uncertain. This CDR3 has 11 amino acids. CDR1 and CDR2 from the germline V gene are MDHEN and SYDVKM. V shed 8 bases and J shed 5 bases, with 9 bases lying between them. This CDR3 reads CASGGRYGYTF. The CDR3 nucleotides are TGTGCCAGCGGAGGGCGGTATGGCTACACCTTC.